Listed below are T cell receptor beta chains from one sample, sequenced in a study of control samples from healthy donors and cancer patients. The protocol was immunoSEQ multiplex PCR, while the TCRdb copy is restricted to in-frame clones and leaves out a portion. The sample contains some 130,000 clones, 92% of which appear only once. The sequenced sample was blood. All receptors come from a woman in her fifties or sixties in good health. The CDR3 runs from the conserved cysteine through the conserved F or W. D genes are given only for firm matches. The size of a clone is reported for some rows only, either as once, few or many, or as a class for expanded clones.

V gene,J gene,clone size,D gene,CDR3 DNA,CDR3 protein
TRBV4-1,TRBJ1-5,.,.,TGCGCCAGCAGCGATTCGCGGGGAAGCAATCAGCCCCAGCATTTT,CASSDSRGSNQPQHF
TRBV18,TRBJ2-5,.,.,TGTGCCAGCTCACAATTAGACAGTCAAGAGACCCAGTACTTC,CASSQLDSQETQYF
TRBV5-1,TRBJ2-1,.,.,TGCGCCAGCAGCTCTAGGGTCGATGAGCAGTTCTTC,CASSSRVDEQFF
TRBV29-1,TRBJ2-2,.,TRBD1,TGCAGCGTTGGCAGCCCCCCCGGACAGGGGGAGTCCGGGGAGCTGTTTTTT,CSVGSPPGQGESGELFF
TRBV19,TRBJ2-1,.,.,TGTGCCAGTAGTACGGGGAACTCCTACAATGAGCAGTTCTTC,CASSTGNSYNEQFF
TRBV6-5,TRBJ1-6,.,.,TGTGCCAGCAGGCCGGGGGCGACCGTGGGCCCCCTCCACTTT,CASRPGATVGPLHF
TRBV19,TRBJ1-1,.,.,TGTGCCACCGGAGAGATTACCCGAAGAAACACTGAAGCTTTCTTT,CATGEITRRNTEAFF
TRBV9,TRBJ1-1,once,.,TGTGCCAGCAGCGTAGTGCTCCTAGGGGCGAACACTGAAGCTTTCTTT,CASSVVLLGANTEAFF
TRBV5-1,TRBJ2-7,.,TRBD1,TGCGCCAGCAGCTCGGGACAGGGGACCCACGAGCAGTACTTC,CASSSGQGTHEQYF
TRBV18,TRBJ2-5,.,.,TGTGCCAGCTCACCGTCTCTGGAGACCCAGTACTTC,CASSPSLETQYF
TRBV7-9,TRBJ1-4,once,TRBD1,TGTGCCAGCAGCGTCCGGGACAGGAATATGTTTTTT,CASSVRDRNMFF
TRBV7-8,TRBJ1-4,.,.,TGTGCCAGCAGCTCGGACCCCGCGGACAGCTATAGCGAAAAACTGTTTTTT,CASSSDPADSYSEKLFF
TRBV3-1/TRBV3-2,TRBJ2-1,.,TRBD1,TGTGCCAGCAGCCAAAGGGCGACAGGGGTCTCCTACAATGAGCAGTTCTTC,CASSQRATGVSYNEQFF
TRBV6-5,TRBJ1-6,.,.,TGTGCCAGCAGTTATCGCGGCGAGACAAGTAATTCACCCCTCCACTTT,CASSYRGETSNSPLHF
TRBV2,TRBJ1-4,.,.,TGTGCCAGCAGTGAATTTCTCGGAGTAGCTAATGAAAAACTGTTTTTT,CASSEFLGVANEKLFF
TRBV30,TRBJ1-2,.,.,TGTGCCTGGAGCAGGAGGTCCGGTGGCTACACCTTC,CAWSRRSGGYTF
TRBV15,TRBJ2-1,.,.,TGTGCCACCAGCAGGGACAATGAGCAGTTCTTC,CATSRDNEQFF
TRBV19,TRBJ2-2,.,TRBD1,TGTGCCAGTAGTTCAAAACCGGGACAGGTTCACGAACACCGGGGAGCTGTTTTT,CASSSKPGQVHEHRGAVF
TRBV30,TRBJ1-2,.,TRBD1,TGTGCCTGGACAGGGGGCAACTATGGCTACACCTTC,CAWTGGNYGYTF
TRBV2,TRBJ2-1,once,.,TGTGCCAGCAGTGGGAGCCTAGGCCCCTACAATGAGCAGTTCTTC,CASSGSLGPYNEQFF
TRBV5-8,TRBJ2-7,.,.,TGTGCCAGCAGCCCAAGGGCCCACGAGCAGTACTTC,CASSPRAHEQYF
TRBV7-9,TRBJ2-2,once,TRBD2,TGTGCCAGCAGCACAGGACTAGCGGGAGTCACCGGGGAGCTGTTTTTT,CASSTGLAGVTGELFF
TRBV2,TRBJ1-5,once,.,TGTGCCAGCAGCGGGACGGACAATCAGCCCCAGCATTTT,CASSGTDNQPQHF
TRBV12-3/TRBV12-4,TRBJ2-5,few,.,TGTGCCAGCAGTTTAGCAGGGGCCGAGACCCAGTACTTC,CASSLAGAETQYF
TRBV6-1,TRBJ2-6,.,TRBD1,TGTGCCAGCAGTGAATCTTGGACAGGGGGCTTTGGGGCCAACGTCCTGACTTTC,CASSESWTGGFGANVLTF
TRBV28,TRBJ2-5,.,.,TGTGCCAGCAGCCTGGGGGCAGAGACCCAGTACTTC,CASSLGAETQYF
TRBV28,TRBJ1-1,.,.,TGTGCCAGCGCCGACAGCGGGTCGGCTTTCTTT,CASADSGSAFF
TRBV18,TRBJ2-5,.,.,TGTGCCAGCTCACCGATCCTGCAAGAGACCCAGTACTTC,CASSPILQETQYF
TRBV2,TRBJ1-5,.,.,TGTGCCAGCAGGACAGACAATAGCAATCAGCCCCAGCATTTT,CASRTDNSNQPQHF
TRBV5-1,TRBJ2-6,.,.,TGCGCCAGCAGCTTGCCGGCCTCTGGGGCCAACGTCCTGACTTTC,CASSLPASGANVLTF
TRBV2,TRBJ1-5,.,.,TGTGCCAGCCGGACGGACGAAGGACCCCAGCATTTT,CASRTDEGPQHF
TRBV2,TRBJ1-3,.,.,TGTGCCAGCATTCTCACGGGGGTGCCTGGAAACACCATATATTTT,CASILTGVPGNTIYF
TRBV5-4,TRBJ2-5,.,.,TGTGCCAGCAGCTTGGCAGGGGCGGAGACCCAGTACTTC,CASSLAGAETQYF
TRBV6-5,TRBJ1-5,once,TRBD1,TGTGCCAGCAGTATGGGACAGGCTTCTCAGCCCCAGCATTTT,CASSMGQASQPQHF
TRBV7-9,TRBJ2-7,.,TRBD2,TGTGCCAGCAGCTTACTAGCGGGAGTGGGGGAGCAGTACTTC,CASSLLAGVGEQYF
TRBV4-2,TRBJ2-1,.,.,TGTGCCAGCAGCCAAACTCTTGGGACTGGGTGGAGTCAGTGGGAGCAGTTCTTC,CASSQTLGTGWSQWEQFF
TRBV29-1,TRBJ1-2,.,.,TGCAGCGTTGTTGGTTTTGAGGGTGGCTACACCTTC,CSVVGFEGGYTF
TRBV30,TRBJ1-1,.,.,TGTGCCGGGGGTCGGACGAACACTGAAGCTTTCTTT,CAGGRTNTEAFF
TRBV19,TRBJ2-1,.,.,TGTGCCAGTAGTATTACCCAGGGTCGCGTTAATGAGCAGTTCTTC,CASSITQGRVNEQFF
TRBV3-1/TRBV3-2,TRBJ1-1,.,TRBD1,TGTGCCAGCAGCCAGCCTGCGACAGGGGGCTTTGAAGCTTTCTTT,CASSQPATGGFEAFF
TRBV7-9,TRBJ2-1,.,TRBD2,TGTGCCAGCAGCTTACAGGGAGGGCTAAACAATGAGCAGTTCTTC,CASSLQGGLNNEQFF
TRBV19,TRBJ1-1,.,.,TGTGCCAGTAGTATAGGCCGCCTAGCCGCTGAAGCTTTCTTT,CASSIGRLAAEAFF
TRBV5-1,TRBJ2-3,.,.,TGCGCCAGCAGCCGGACGGACCCAAGCACAGATACGCAGTATTTT,CASSRTDPSTDTQYF
TRBV23-1,TRBJ2-3,.,TRBD2,TGCGCCAGCAGTACCCCCGGACTAGCGGGGGGCCAATGCACAGATACGCAGTATTTT,CASSTPGLAGGQCTDTQYF
TRBV6-5,TRBJ1-2,.,.,TGTGCCAGCTTGTCGGGGCAGGGTGGGTATGGCTACACCTTC,CASLSGQGGYGYTF
TRBV9,TRBJ2-4,.,.,TGTGCCAGCAGCGTAGTCATCGCGGACATTCAGTACTTC,CASSVVIADIQYF
TRBV7-8,TRBJ2-1,.,.,TGTGCCAGCAGCTTAGGGGGGCGGAGAGGCTCCTACAATGAGCAGTTCTTC,CASSLGGRRGSYNEQFF
TRBV9,TRBJ2-7,.,TRBD1,TGTGCCAGCAGCGCACAGGGGGCATCCTACGAGCAGTACTTC,CASSAQGASYEQYF
TRBV11-2,TRBJ1-5,.,.,TGTGCCAGCAGCTTAGCTGGGGCGGGAAATCAGCCCCAGCATTTT,CASSLAGAGNQPQHF